A single sample gave rise to the 4 T cell receptor beta chains below, sequenced in a study of blood T cell repertoires in COVID-19. Libraries were prepared by immunoSEQ multiplex PCR; TCRdb keeps only in-frame clonotypes and omits some of them. Among 280,000 or so clones listed, around 84% were seen once. The material sequenced was PBMCs or T cells enriched from blood (not recorded which). The receptor source for this set is a woman between 50 and 59 years old who had recovered from COVID-19.

This clone appeared once. The chain combines TRBV19 with TRBJ1-4; 9 bases match TRBD1. Losses at the gene ends were 5 bases for V and 3 bases for J; bases not matched to a gene: 4. Germline CDR1 and CDR2: LNHDA and SQIVND (reference sequence). The CDR3 consists of 15 residues. CDR3 sequence reads: CASSSRDRANEKLFF. In nucleotides, the CDR3 is TGTGCCAGTAGTTCCCGGGACAGGGCTAATGAAAAACTGTTTTTT.

V usage is TRBV5-1 and J usage is TRBJ1-6; 7 bases agree with TRBD1. With 7 bases clipped from V and 5 bases from J, the junction kept 9 bases outside the gene matches. This CDR3 comprises 15 residues. Germline V gene data show CDR1 as SGHRS and CDR2 as YFSETQ. CDR3 DNA: TGCGCCAGCCGAGGGGGGACAGATAATAATTCACCCCTCCACTTT. It is translated as CASRGGTDNNSPLHF.

V and J are TRBV7-2 and TRBJ1-2, with a possible D match to TRBD1 (6 bases). CDR1 SGHTA and CDR2 FQGNSA come from the germline V gene. The V and J ends lost 5 bases and 5 bases respectively, with 18 bases between them. The CDR3 length is 15 residues. CDR3 in DNA: TGTGCCAGCAGCCCCCCAGGGGTTTGGACGTATGGCTACACCTTC. Its translation: CASSPPGVWTYGYTF.

V and J are TRBV30 and TRBJ2-7; 7 nucleotides align to TRBD2. CDR3 length equals 12 residues. The V gene end was trimmed by 2 bases and the J gene end by 5 bases; junction bases not matched to a gene: 3. Germline V gene lookup returns CDR1 GTSNPN and CDR2 SVGIG (reference sequence). CDR3 sequence (DNA): TGTGCCTGGAGTTGGGGAGGGAACGAGCAGTACTTC. It yields the protein CAWSWGGNEQYF.